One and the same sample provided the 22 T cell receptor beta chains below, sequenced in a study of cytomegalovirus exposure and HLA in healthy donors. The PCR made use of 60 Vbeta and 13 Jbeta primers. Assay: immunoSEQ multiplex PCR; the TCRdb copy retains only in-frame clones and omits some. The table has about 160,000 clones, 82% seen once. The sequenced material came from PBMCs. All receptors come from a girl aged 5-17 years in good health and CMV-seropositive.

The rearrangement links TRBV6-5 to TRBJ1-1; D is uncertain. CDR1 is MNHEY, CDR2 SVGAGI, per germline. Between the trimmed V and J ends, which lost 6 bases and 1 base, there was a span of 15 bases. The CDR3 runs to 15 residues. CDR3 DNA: TGTGCCAGCAGGTCCCTTCCCGAGGGGAACACTGAAGCTTTCTTT. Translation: CASRSLPEGNTEAFF.

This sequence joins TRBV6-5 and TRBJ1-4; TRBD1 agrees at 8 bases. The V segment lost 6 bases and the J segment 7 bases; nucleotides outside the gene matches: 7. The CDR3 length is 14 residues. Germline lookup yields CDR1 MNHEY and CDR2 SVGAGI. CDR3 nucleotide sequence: TGTGCCAGCAGCAAAAGGACAGGGAGTGAAAAACTGTTTTTT. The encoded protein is CASSKRTGSEKLFF.

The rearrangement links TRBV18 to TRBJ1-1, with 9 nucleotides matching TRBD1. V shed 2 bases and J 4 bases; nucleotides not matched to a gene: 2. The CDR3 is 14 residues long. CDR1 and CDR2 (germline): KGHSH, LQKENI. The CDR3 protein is CASSPGQGTTEAFF. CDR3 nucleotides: TGTGCCAGCTCACCAGGACAGGGGACCACTGAAGCTTTCTTT. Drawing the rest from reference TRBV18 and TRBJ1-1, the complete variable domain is NAGVMQNPRHLVRRRGQEARLRCSPMKGHSHVYWYRQLPEEGLKFMVYLQKENIIDESGMPKERFSAEFPKEGPSILRIQQVVRGDSAAYFCASSPGQGTTEAFFGQGTRLTVV.

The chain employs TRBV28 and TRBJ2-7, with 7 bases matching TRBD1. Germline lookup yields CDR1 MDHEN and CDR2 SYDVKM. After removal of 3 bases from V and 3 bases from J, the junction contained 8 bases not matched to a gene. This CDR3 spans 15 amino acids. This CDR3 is CASSFGDRVIYEQYF. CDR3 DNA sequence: TGTGCCAGCAGTTTCGGAGACAGGGTTATCTACGAGCAGTACTTC.

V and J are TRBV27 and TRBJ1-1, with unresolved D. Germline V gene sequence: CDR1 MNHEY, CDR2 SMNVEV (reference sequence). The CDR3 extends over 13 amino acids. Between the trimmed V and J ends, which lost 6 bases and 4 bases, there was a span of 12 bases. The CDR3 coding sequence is TGTGCCAGCAGCCGAAGCCCTGGCACTGAAGCTTTCTTT. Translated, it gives CASSRSPGTEAFF.

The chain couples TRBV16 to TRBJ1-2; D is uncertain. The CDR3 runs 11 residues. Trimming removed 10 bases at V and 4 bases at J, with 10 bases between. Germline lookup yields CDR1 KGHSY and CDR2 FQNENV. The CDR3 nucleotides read TGTGCCACCGCCTATCCCTATGGCTACACCTTC. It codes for CATAYPYGYTF.

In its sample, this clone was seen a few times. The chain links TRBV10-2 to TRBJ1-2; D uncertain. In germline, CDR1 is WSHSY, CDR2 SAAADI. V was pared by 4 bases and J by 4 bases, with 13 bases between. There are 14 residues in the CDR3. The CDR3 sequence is CASSVYANLYGYTF. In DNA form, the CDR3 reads TGCGCCAGCAGTGTGTATGCGAATCTCTATGGCTACACCTTC.

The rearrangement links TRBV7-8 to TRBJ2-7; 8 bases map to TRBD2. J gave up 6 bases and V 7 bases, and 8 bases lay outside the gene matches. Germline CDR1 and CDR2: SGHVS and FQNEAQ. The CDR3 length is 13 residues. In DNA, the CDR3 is TGTGCCAGCAACGCCGGGGGGGCAGGCGAGCAGTACTTC. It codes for CASNAGGAGEQYF.

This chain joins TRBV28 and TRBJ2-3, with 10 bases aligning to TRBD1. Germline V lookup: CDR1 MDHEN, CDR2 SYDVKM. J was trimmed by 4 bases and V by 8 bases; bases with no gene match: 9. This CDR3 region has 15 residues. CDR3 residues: CASQRTGGGSDTQYF. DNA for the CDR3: TGTGCCAGCCAAAGGACAGGGGGTGGGTCAGATACGCAGTATTTT.

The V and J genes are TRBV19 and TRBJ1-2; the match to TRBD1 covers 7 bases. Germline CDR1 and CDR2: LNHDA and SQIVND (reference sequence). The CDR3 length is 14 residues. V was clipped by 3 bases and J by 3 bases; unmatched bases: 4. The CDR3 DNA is TGTGCCAGTAGTATGGGGACAGAAGACTATGGCTACACCTTC. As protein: CASSMGTEDYGYTF.

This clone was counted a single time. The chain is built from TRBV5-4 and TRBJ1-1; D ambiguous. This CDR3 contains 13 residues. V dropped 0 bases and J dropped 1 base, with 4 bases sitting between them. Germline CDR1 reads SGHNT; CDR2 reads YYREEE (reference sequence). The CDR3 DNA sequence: TGTGCCAGCAGCTTGGGAGAGAACACTGAAGCTTTCTTT. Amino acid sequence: CASSLGENTEAFF.

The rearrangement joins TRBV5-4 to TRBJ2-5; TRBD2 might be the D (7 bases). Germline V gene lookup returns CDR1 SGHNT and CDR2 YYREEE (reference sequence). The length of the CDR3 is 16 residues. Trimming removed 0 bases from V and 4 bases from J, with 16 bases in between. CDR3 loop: CASSLGGGGEVETQYF. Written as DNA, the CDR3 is TGTGCCAGCAGCTTGGGGGGCGGGGGCGAGGTAGAGACCCAGTACTTC.

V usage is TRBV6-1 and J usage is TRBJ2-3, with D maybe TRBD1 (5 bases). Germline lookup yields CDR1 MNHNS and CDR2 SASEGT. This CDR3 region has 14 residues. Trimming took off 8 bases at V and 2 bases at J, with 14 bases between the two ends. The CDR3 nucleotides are TGTGCCAGCTTGTTGGCAGGGAACACAGATACGCAGTATTTT. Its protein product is CASLLAGNTDTQYF.

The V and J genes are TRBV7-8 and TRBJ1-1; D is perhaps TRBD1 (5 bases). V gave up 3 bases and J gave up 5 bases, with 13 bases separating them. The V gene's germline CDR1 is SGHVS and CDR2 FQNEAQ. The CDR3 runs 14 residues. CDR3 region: CASSLGEEGTEAFF. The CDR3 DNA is TGTGCCAGCAGCTTGGGGGAGGAGGGGACTGAAGCTTTCTTT. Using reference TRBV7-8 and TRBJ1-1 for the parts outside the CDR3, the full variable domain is GAGVSQSPRYKVAKRGQDVALRCDPISGHVSLFWYQQALGQGPEFLTYFQNEAQLDKSGLPSDRFFAERPEGSVSTLKIQRTQQEDSAVYLCASSLGEEGTEAFFGQGTRLTVV.

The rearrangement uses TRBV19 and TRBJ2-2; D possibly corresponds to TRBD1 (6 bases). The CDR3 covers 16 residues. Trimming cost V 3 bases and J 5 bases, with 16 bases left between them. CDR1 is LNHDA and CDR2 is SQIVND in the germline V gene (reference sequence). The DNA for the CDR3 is TGTGCCAGTAGTATGCTTGGGGGCCGAGGAACCGGGGAGCTGTTTTTT. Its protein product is CASSMLGGRGTGELFF.

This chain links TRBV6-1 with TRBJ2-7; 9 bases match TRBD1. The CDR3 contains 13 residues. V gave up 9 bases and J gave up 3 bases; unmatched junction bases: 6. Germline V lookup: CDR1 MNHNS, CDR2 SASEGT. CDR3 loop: CASLDRGFYEQYF. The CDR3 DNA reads TGTGCCAGTTTGGACAGGGGTTTCTACGAGCAGTACTTC.

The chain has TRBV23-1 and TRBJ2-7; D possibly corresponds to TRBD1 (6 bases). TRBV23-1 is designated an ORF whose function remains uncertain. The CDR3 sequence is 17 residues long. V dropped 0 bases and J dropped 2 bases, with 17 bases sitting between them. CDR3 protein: CASSQSKWDIETYEQYF. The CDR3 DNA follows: TGCGCCAGCAGTCAATCGAAGTGGGACATCGAGACCTACGAGCAGTACTTC.

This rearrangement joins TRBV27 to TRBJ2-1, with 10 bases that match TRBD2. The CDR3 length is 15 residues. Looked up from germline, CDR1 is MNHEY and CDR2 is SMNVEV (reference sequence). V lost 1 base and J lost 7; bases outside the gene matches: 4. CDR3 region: CASSLYQREGNEQFF. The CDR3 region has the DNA TGTGCCAGCAGTTTATACCAGCGGGAGGGTAATGAGCAGTTCTTC.

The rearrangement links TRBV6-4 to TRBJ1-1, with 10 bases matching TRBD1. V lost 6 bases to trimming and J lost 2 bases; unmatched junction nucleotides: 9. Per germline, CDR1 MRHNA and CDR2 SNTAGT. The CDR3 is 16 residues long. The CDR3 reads CASSPGTGVSNTEAFF. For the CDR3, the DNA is TGTGCCAGCAGCCCCGGGACAGGGGTCAGTAACACTGAAGCTTTCTTT.

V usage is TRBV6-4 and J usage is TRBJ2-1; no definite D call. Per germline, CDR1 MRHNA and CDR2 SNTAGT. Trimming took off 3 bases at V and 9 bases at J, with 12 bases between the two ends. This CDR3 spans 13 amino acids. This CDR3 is CASSEGRFGEQFF. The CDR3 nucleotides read TGTGCCAGCAGTGAGGGCAGGTTCGGTGAGCAGTTCTTC.

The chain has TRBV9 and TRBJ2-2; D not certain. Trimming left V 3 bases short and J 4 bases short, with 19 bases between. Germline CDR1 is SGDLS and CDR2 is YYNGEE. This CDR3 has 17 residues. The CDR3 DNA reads TGTGCCAGCAGCGAATATGGGCTCTTAGTAAGCACCGGGGAGCTGTTTTTT. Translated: CASSEYGLLVSTGELFF. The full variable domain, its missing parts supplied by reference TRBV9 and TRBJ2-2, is DSGVTQTPKHLITATGQRVTLRCSPRSGDLSVYWYQQSLDQGLQFLIQYYNGEERAKGNILERFSAQQFPDLHSELNLSSLELGDSALYFCASSEYGLLVSTGELFFGEGSRLTVL.

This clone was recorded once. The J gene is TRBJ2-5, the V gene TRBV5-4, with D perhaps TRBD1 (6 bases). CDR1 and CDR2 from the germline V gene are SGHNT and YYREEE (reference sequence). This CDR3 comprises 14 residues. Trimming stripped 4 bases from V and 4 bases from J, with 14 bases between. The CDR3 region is CASSPTLGGETQYF. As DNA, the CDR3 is TGTGCCAGCAGCCCTACCTTAGGGGGAGAGACCCAGTACTTC.